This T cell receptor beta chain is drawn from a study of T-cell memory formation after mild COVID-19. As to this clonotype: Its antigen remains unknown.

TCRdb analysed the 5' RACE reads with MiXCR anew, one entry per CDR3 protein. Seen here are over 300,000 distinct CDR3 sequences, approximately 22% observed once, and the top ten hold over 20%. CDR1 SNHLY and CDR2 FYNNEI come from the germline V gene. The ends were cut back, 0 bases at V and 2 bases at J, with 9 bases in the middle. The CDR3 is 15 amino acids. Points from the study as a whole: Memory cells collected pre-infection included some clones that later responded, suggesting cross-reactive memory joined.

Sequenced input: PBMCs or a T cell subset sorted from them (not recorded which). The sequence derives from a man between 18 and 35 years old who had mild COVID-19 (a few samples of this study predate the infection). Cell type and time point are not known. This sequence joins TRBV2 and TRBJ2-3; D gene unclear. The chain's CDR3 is CASSEAGLATDTQYF. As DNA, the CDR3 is TGTGCCAGCAGTGAAGCTGGGTTGGCCACAGATACGCAGTATTTT. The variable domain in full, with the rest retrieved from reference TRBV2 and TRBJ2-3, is EPEVTQTPSHQVTQMGQEVILRCVPISNHLYFYWYRQILGQKVEFLVSFYNNEISEKSEIFDDQFSVERPDGSNFTLKIRSTKLEDSAMYFCASSEAGLATDTQYFGPGTRLTVL.